This TCR beta chain was sequenced in a study of T-cell memory formation after mild COVID-19. Broader study findings: Some clones that responded were present in memory (sampled pre-infection), which suggests cross-reactive memory joined. Clones that contracted clustered mainly in CM and EM if CD4+ and in EMRA if CD8+. Nothing showed for sure that second-wave clones peaking on day 37 were SARS-CoV-2 specific.

CDR1 MDHEN and CDR2 SYDVKM come from the germline V gene. Losses at the gene ends were 5 bases for V and 1 base for J; bases not matched to a gene: 6. This CDR3 is built from 17 residues. Amplification by 5'RACE using constant-segment primers produced TCR alpha and TCR beta cDNA libraries that carried sample barcodes and UMIs. MiXCR, applied by TCRdb to the 5' RACE reads, yields one record per CDR3 protein. Of roughly 300,000 distinct CDR3 sequences detected, about 17% appear once; the ten largest clones hold roughly 25%. Comment on this clonotype: Its antigen is not known.

Material: PBMCs or a T cell subset sorted from them (not recorded which). The TCR originated in a young man who had mild COVID-19 (a few samples of this study predate the infection). Cell type and time point are not known. The chain links TRBV28 to TRBJ2-1, with 12 bases fitting TRBD2. CDR3 nucleotides: TGTGCCAGCAGTCCTAGCGGGGGGGCCGGATCCTACAATGAGCAGTTCTTC. It yields the protein CASSPSGGAGSYNEQFF.